The 27 T cell receptor beta chains given below trace back to one sample, sequenced in a study of OX40 agonist ivuxolimab in advanced cancers. The repertoire was sequenced with immunoSEQ multiplex PCR; TCRdb's copy has only in-frame clones and lacks some. The sample carries under 20,000 clones, approximately 85% recorded once. The sequences come from CD4+ or CD8+ T cells sorted from blood, collected in a trial of the OX40 agonist ivuxolimab. Receptors were obtained from an adult with an advanced solid tumor such as melanoma, head and neck, liver or kidney cancer.

The genes are TRBV10-3 and TRBJ1-4, with D unclear. The CDR3 totals 14 residues. The V gene's germline CDR1 is ENHRY and CDR2 SYGVKD. Between the trimmed V and J ends, which lost 3 bases and 8 bases, there was a span of 13 bases. CDR3 in DNA: TGTGCCATCAGTGATGGGGTCGAAGGAGAAAAACTGTTTTTT. Its translation is CAISDGVEGEKLFF.

The chain carries TRBV7-8 and TRBJ1-4, with 7 bases aligning to TRBD1. This CDR3 is 15 amino acids long. Germline V lookup: CDR1 SGHVS, CDR2 FQNEAQ. V trimming: 1 base; J trimming: 4 bases; junction bases outside the gene matches: 3. The CDR3 sequence is CASSLVGQLNEKLFF. The DNA for the CDR3 is TGTGCCAGCAGCTTAGTGGGACAGCTTAATGAAAAACTGTTTTTT.

Only one count was recorded for this clone. The chain uses TRBV2 and TRBJ1-5; tentative D call: TRBD1 (5 bases). The V gene lost 0 bases and the J gene lost 4 bases, with 13 bases spanning the gap. Per the germline V gene, CDR1 is SNHLY and CDR2 is FYNNEI. This CDR3 is 16 amino acids long. The CDR3 sequence: CASSEAGGRGNQPQHF. CDR3 in DNA: TGTGCCAGCAGTGAAGCGGGGGGGAGAGGAAATCAGCCCCAGCATTTT.

V usage is TRBV6-5 and J usage is TRBJ1-5, with no clear D. V lost 6 bases to trimming and J lost 9 bases, with 12 bases between them. The CDR3 has 12 residues. Germline CDR1 MNHEY, CDR2 SVGAGI. This CDR3 is CASSGLVGPQHF. CDR3 nucleotide sequence: TGTGCCAGCAGCGGCTTAGTGGGGCCCCAGCATTTT.

This clone was counted between two and nine times. The chain is built from TRBV18 and TRBJ2-7; D might be TRBD1 or TRBD2, each matching 5 bases. This CDR3 contains 14 residues. CDR1 and CDR2 from the germline V gene are KGHSH and LQKENI. The ends were cut back, 6 bases at V and 3 bases at J, with 15 bases in the middle. The CDR3: CASSKAGTLYEQYF. CDR3 nucleotide sequence: TGTGCCAGCTCCAAGGCAGGGACCCTCTACGAGCAGTACTTC. Full variable domain (remainder filled in from reference TRBV18 and TRBJ2-7): NAGVMQNPRHLVRRRGQEARLRCSPMKGHSHVYWYRQLPEEGLKFMVYLQKENIIDESGMPKERFSAEFPKEGPSILRIQQVVRGDSAAYFCASSKAGTLYEQYFGPGTRLTVT.

The genes are TRBV2 and TRBJ2-1, with 11 bases fitting TRBD2. The CDR3 length is 14 residues. V lost 5 bases to trimming and J lost 7 bases; unmatched junction nucleotides: 4. Germline V gene sequence: CDR1 SNHLY, CDR2 FYNNEI. The CDR3 here is CASSLAGGTNEQFF. DNA of the CDR3: TGTGCCAGCAGTCTAGCGGGAGGAACAAATGAGCAGTTCTTC.

V gene TRBV5-4 combines with J gene TRBJ2-2, with 9 nucleotides matching TRBD1. From germline, CDR1 is SGHNT and CDR2 YYREEE (reference sequence). The V and J ends lost 7 bases and 1 base, in that order; junction bases with no gene match: 11. The CDR3 covers 17 residues. The CDR3: CASSPGTGFLNTGELFF. CDR3 sequence (DNA): TGTGCCAGCTCGCCCGGGACAGGGTTTTTGAACACCGGGGAGCTGTTTTTT.

The rearrangement uses TRBV7-2 and TRBJ1-6; D unclear. Germline CDR1 is SGHTA and CDR2 is FQGNSA. The CDR3 covers 15 residues. V lost 0 bases to trimming and J lost 6 bases, with 9 bases between them. The CDR3 region is CASSLAGGGNSPLHF. The DNA of the CDR3 is TGTGCCAGCAGCTTAGCGGGCGGAGGTAATTCACCCCTCCACTTT.

This rearrangement joins TRBV6-4 to TRBJ2-1; 12 bases line up with TRBD2. V gave up 0 bases and J gave up 7 bases; unmatched junction bases: 4. Germline-derived CDR1 and CDR2 are MRHNA and SNTAGT. CDR3 length equals 16 residues. The DNA of the CDR3 is TGTGCCAGCAGTGACTCAAAGACTAGCGGGAGTAATGAGCAGTTCTTC. Its protein is CASSDSKTSGSNEQFF.

CDR3 sequence reads: CASSAARGGLQEQYF. CDR3 sequence (DNA): TGTGCCAGCAGTGCCGCCCGAGGGGGGCTACAAGAGCAGTACTTC. The V call is TRBV9, the J call TRBJ2-7; D tentatively reads TRBD1 or TRBD2 (6 bases each). Germline CDR1 SGDLS, CDR2 YYNGEE. This CDR3 has 15 amino acids. Trimming left V 5 bases short and J 7 bases short, with 22 bases between.

The CDR3 reads CASSYGERYTQYF. The CDR3 bases are TGTGCCAGCAGTTACGGGGAGAGGTATACGCAGTATTTT. The rearrangement links TRBV6-5 to TRBJ2-3; tentative D call: TRBD2 (5 bases). Germline values: CDR1 MNHEY, CDR2 SVGAGI. V lost 2 bases and J lost 7, with 10 bases in between. The CDR3 totals 13 residues.

The CDR3 loop reads CASSQSYRDPPLHF. In DNA form, the CDR3 reads TGCGCCAGCAGCCAGTCCTACAGGGACCCACCCCTCCACTTT. The rearrangement links TRBV4-3 to TRBJ1-6, with a weak D call TRBD1 (6 bases). Trimming removed 3 bases from V and 11 bases from J, with 14 bases in between. Germline CDR1 and CDR2: LGHNA and YSLEER. CDR3 length: 14 residues.

CDR3 protein: CASSQGRTYETQYF. CDR3 DNA sequence: TGCGCCAGCAGCCAAGGCAGGACATACGAGACCCAGTACTTC. The chain carries TRBV4-3 and TRBJ2-5; D perhaps matches TRBD1 (5 bases). The CDR3 spans 14 residues. Trimming shortened V by 1 base and J by 5 bases, and 11 bases separated the two germline ends. Germline lookup yields CDR1 LGHNA and CDR2 YSLEER.

This chain connects TRBV30 to TRBJ2-3, with unresolved D. CDR3 size: 12 residues. With 0 bases removed from V and 7 bases from J, the gap between germline ends came to 8 bases. The germline V gene has CDR1 GTSNPN and CDR2 SVGIG (reference sequence). The DNA of the CDR3 is TGTGCCTGGAGTGTCAGTAGGTATACGCAGTATTTT. As protein: CAWSVSRYTQYF.

This chain connects TRBV5-1 to TRBJ2-7, with 7 bases matching TRBD1. Per germline, CDR1 SGHRS and CDR2 YFSETQ. This CDR3 is 16 amino acids long. The trim removed 0 bases at V and 3 bases at J, leaving 9 bases unmatched. The CDR3 loop is CASSLDGRQGVYEQYF. The CDR3 region has the DNA TGCGCCAGCAGCTTGGATGGTAGGCAGGGGGTCTACGAGCAGTACTTC.

V usage is TRBV7-6 and J usage is TRBJ2-2; D not certain. Germline assignment: CDR1 SGHVS and CDR2 FNYEAQ. CDR3 length: 16 residues. Trimming left V 2 bases short and J 3 bases short, with 13 bases between. Here the CDR3 reads CASSLLGWADTGELFF. The DNA for the CDR3 is TGTGCCAGCAGCTTATTAGGATGGGCCGACACCGGGGAGCTGTTTTTT.

The chain combines TRBV5-1 with TRBJ2-7, with D perhaps matching TRBD1 or TRBD2 (5 bases each). This CDR3 spans 12 amino acids. CDR1 and CDR2 (germline): SGHRS, YFSETQ. V lost 7 bases and J lost 4, with 12 bases in between. CDR3 bases: TGCGCCAGCCGGGACGCGTGGTACGAGCAGTACTTC. Translation: CASRDAWYEQYF.

V is TRBV19 and J is TRBJ2-7; 7 bases are a match to TRBD1. Germline V gene data show CDR1 as LNHDA and CDR2 as SQIVND (reference sequence). The J segment lost 3 bases and the V segment lost 4 bases, leaving 3 bases of the junction unmatched. The CDR3 totals 13 residues. CDR3 loop: CASSNGQVYEQYF. CDR3 coding DNA: TGTGCCAGTAGTAACGGACAGGTCTACGAGCAGTACTTC.

This clone showed up just once. The rearrangement links TRBV10-3 to TRBJ2-7, with unresolved D. This CDR3 is 13 amino acids long. The V and J ends lost 2 bases and 5 bases respectively, with 10 bases between them. In germline, CDR1 is ENHRY, CDR2 SYGVKD. The CDR3 bases are TGTGCCATCAGTGAGGGATCGAACCACGAGCAGTACTTC. This encodes CAISEGSNHEQYF.

The sample holds a few counts of this clone. Written as DNA, the CDR3 is TGTGCCAGCAGCATCGCCGGGACGGGGACCTACGAGCAGTACTTC. This translates into CASSIAGTGTYEQYF. The chain couples TRBV28 to TRBJ2-7; D is possibly TRBD1 or TRBD2 (5 bases each). V was clipped by 6 bases and J by 2 bases, with 17 bases between them. From germline, CDR1 is MDHEN and CDR2 SYDVKM. The CDR3 totals 15 residues.

CDR3 sequence reads: CASSSSGQFGELFF. The CDR3 DNA sequence: TGTGCCAGCAGCTCCTCGGGCCAGTTCGGGGAGCTGTTTTTT. The V gene is TRBV7-8, the J gene TRBJ2-2; D uncertain. The CDR3 covers 14 residues. Germline loops: CDR1 SGHVS, CDR2 FQNEAQ. Between the trimmed V and J ends, which lost 4 bases and 7 bases, there was a span of 13 bases.

The table lists this clone with a few counts. This chain uses TRBV9 with TRBJ1-5; possible D gene TRBD1, 6 bases. This CDR3 has 15 residues. The ends were cut back, 0 bases at V and 3 bases at J, with 10 bases in the middle. Germline V lookup: CDR1 SGDLS, CDR2 YYNGEE. The CDR3 protein is CASSVGHRDNQPQHF. The DNA for the CDR3 is TGTGCCAGCAGCGTAGGTCACAGGGACAATCAGCCCCAGCATTTT.

The chain has TRBV27 and TRBJ2-2; D ambiguous. The germline V and J ends were trimmed by 4 bases and 6 bases, with 9 bases remaining between them. The germline V gene has CDR1 MNHEY and CDR2 SMNVEV (reference sequence). This CDR3 region has 13 residues. CDR3 bases: TGTGCCAGCAGTTCTGGGTGGGCCGGGGAGCTGTTTTTT. Its protein product is CASSSGWAGELFF.

Only one count was recorded for this clone. The chain carries TRBV7-8 and TRBJ1-5, with D perhaps matching TRBD1 (5 bases). CDR3 length: 13 residues. V was shortened by 6 bases and J by 5 bases, with 11 bases between the two germline ends. Germline assignment: CDR1 SGHVS and CDR2 FQNEAQ. The CDR3 DNA follows: TGTGCCAGCAGTGTCGGGGGGGATCAGCCCCAGCATTTT. Protein sequence: CASSVGGDQPQHF.

This chain uses TRBV18 with TRBJ2-1; 12 bases are shared with TRBD1. CDR3 length: 17 residues. V gave up 1 base and J gave up 7 bases; unmatched junction bases: 8. The germline V gene encodes CDR1 KGHSH and CDR2 LQKENI. The CDR3 sequence: CASSPRVGTGGQNEQFF. The CDR3 DNA reads TGTGCCAGCTCACCACGCGTCGGGACAGGGGGCCAAAATGAGCAGTTCTTC.

This clone was observed once. The chain carries TRBV27 and TRBJ2-5; D uncertain. The CDR3 totals 14 residues. In germline, CDR1 is MNHEY, CDR2 SMNVEV (reference sequence). Trimming removed 5 bases from V and 1 base from J, with 11 bases in between. DNA for the CDR3: TGTGCCAGCAGTGGTCGGGCGGTCCAAGAGACCCAGTACTTC. This gives the protein CASSGRAVQETQYF.

The chain combines TRBV11-2 with TRBJ2-2, with 12 bases lining up with TRBD1. Germline loops: CDR1 SGHAT, CDR2 FQNNGV. The CDR3 runs to 17 residues. V shed 0 bases, J shed 5 bases, and the junction held 4 bases outside the gene matches. In DNA, the CDR3 is TGTGCCAGCAGCTTAGACCCGGGACAGGGGGCTACCGGGGAGCTGTTTTTT. Its translation: CASSLDPGQGATGELFF. Full variable domain (outside the CDR3, taken from reference TRBV11-2 and TRBJ2-2): EAGVAQSPRYKIIEKRQSVAFWCNPISGHATLYWYQQILGQGPKLLIQFQNNGVVDDSQLPKDRFSAERLKGVDSTLKIQPAKLEDSAVYLCASSLDPGQGATGELFFGEGSRLTVL.